This T cell receptor (beta chain) stems from a study of PD-1 blockade in mismatch repair-deficient tumors. Overall study: Patients had over ten mismatch repair-deficient cancer types and were previously treated and progressing.

About this clone itself: One end of the junction fails to match germline, which may point to a read error. The sample contains more than one DNA sequence encoding this CDR3.

Clones were sequenced by immunoSEQ multiplex PCR, and TCRdb holds only the in-frame ones, with some missing. In the table there are about 110,000 clones, more than 60% of which are singletons. Per germline, CDR1 SGHTA and CDR2 FQGNSA. This CDR3 is 14 amino acids long. Every patient had mismatch repair deficiency by PCR or immunohistochemistry. Sequences were derived from peripheral blood, sampled approximately 14 months after starting pembrolizumab. The chain is built from TRBV7-2 and TRBJ2-5; 11 bases are a match to TRBD1. The source is an adult with mismatch repair-deficient cancer. CDR3 amino acids: CASSFGTGGTSQYF. The CDR3 nucleotides are TGCGCCAGCAGCTTCGGGACAGGGGGAACGTCCCAGTACTTC.